The 9 T cell receptor beta chains presented below share a single source sample, sequenced in a study of blood T cell repertoires in COVID-19. Profiling relied on immunoSEQ multiplex PCR, and the TCRdb table lists in-frame clones only, not all of them. Of about 130,000 clones detected, about 93% appear once; the ten largest clones hold around 1.9%. Sequencing was carried out using peripheral blood. These TCRs come from a man aged 45-60 years with COVID-19, enrolled during active disease.

J is TRBJ1-2 and V is TRBV2, with a tentative D call TRBD1 (6 bases). Per germline, CDR1 SNHLY and CDR2 FYNNEI. Trimming cost V 7 bases and J 2 bases, with 14 bases left between them. This CDR3 is built from 14 residues. The CDR3 loop is CASNADRPNYGYTF. The DNA of the CDR3 is TGTGCCAGCAACGCGGACAGACCGAACTATGGCTACACCTTC. The complete variable domain, with remaining parts taken from reference TRBV2 and TRBJ1-2, reads EPEVTQTPSHQVTQMGQEVILRCVPISNHLYFYWYRQILGQKVEFLVSFYNNEISEKSEIFDDQFSVERPDGSNFTLKIRSTKLEDSAMYFCASNADRPNYGYTFGSGTRLTVV.

The chain joins TRBV5-1 to TRBJ2-7; perhaps TRBD2 as D (5 bases). The CDR3 is 15 residues long. Germline lookup yields CDR1 SGHRS and CDR2 YFSETQ. V was shortened by 4 bases and J by 1 base, with 15 bases between the two germline ends. The CDR3 loop reads CASSQTTDFSYEQYF. The DNA of the CDR3 is TGCGCCAGCAGCCAGACTACAGACTTTTCCTACGAGCAGTACTTC.

This chain connects TRBV3-1 (or the pseudogene TRBV3-2) to TRBJ2-1; possible D gene TRBD1, 5 bases. Germline V gives CDR1 LGHDT, CDR2 YNNKEL (reference sequence). This CDR3 has 15 amino acids. The V end lost 0 bases, the J end lost 5 bases, and 11 bases lay between the germline ends. In DNA form, the CDR3 reads TGTGCCAGCAGCCAAGAGTCGGACACCAACAATGAGCAGTTCTTC. Protein product: CASSQESDTNNEQFF.

The J gene is TRBJ2-6, the V gene TRBV6-2 or TRBV6-3, with 7 positions matching TRBD1. Germline V CDR1 and CDR2: MNHEY, SVGEGT. The CDR3 covers 17 residues. J gave up 2 bases and V 6 bases, and 10 bases lay outside the gene matches. CDR3 coding DNA: TGTGCCAGCAGCTCTGACAGGGCGAGGGCTGGGGCCAACGTCCTGACTTTC. Translated: CASSSDRARAGANVLTF.

V and J are TRBV19 and TRBJ1-2; TRBD1 is a possible D gene (5 bases). The CDR3 runs 13 residues. Germline CDR1 reads LNHDA; CDR2 reads SQIVND (reference sequence). V was clipped by 11 bases and J by 8 bases, with 21 bases between them. CDR3 in DNA: TGTGCCTCGACCTGGGGGGAAGGCAGGGGCTACACCTTC. It is translated as CASTWGEGRGYTF.

CDR3 residues: CAWSVRGGENTIYF. The CDR3 nucleotides are TGTGCCTGGAGTGTACGGGGGGGAGAAAACACCATATATTTT. V is TRBV30 and J is TRBJ1-3; maybe TRBD1 (5 bases). There are 14 residues in the CDR3. With 0 bases removed from V and 6 bases from J, the gap between germline ends came to 12 bases. Germline values: CDR1 GTSNPN, CDR2 SVGIG (reference sequence).

The chain uses TRBV29-1 and TRBJ1-2; a possible D gene is TRBD1 (6 bases). The V and J ends lost 8 bases and 6 bases respectively, with 16 bases between them. In germline, CDR1 is SQVTM, CDR2 ANQGSEA. The CDR3 runs 12 residues. This CDR3 is CSSQGQGNGYTF. CDR3 bases: TGCAGCTCTCAAGGGCAGGGGAATGGCTACACCTTC.

The chain recombines TRBV7-2 with TRBJ1-5; 7 bases match TRBD1. CDR1 is SGHTA, CDR2 FQGNSA, per germline. The CDR3 length is 14 residues. V was pared by 6 bases and J by 4 bases, with 6 bases of the junction left unmatched. The CDR3 protein is CASSRDSSNQPQHF. Here the CDR3 DNA reads TGTGCCAGCAGTCGGGACAGCAGTAATCAGCCCCAGCATTTT.

The rearrangement links TRBV28 to TRBJ2-7; 10 positions agree with TRBD2. Germline V gene data show CDR1 as MDHEN and CDR2 as SYDVKM. The trim removed 4 bases at V and 2 bases at J, leaving 8 bases unmatched. The CDR3 covers 16 residues. CDR3 residues: CASSSSGLAVAYEQYV. The CDR3, as DNA: TGTGCCAGCAGTTCATCCGGACTAGCGGTTGCCTACGAGCAGTACGTC.